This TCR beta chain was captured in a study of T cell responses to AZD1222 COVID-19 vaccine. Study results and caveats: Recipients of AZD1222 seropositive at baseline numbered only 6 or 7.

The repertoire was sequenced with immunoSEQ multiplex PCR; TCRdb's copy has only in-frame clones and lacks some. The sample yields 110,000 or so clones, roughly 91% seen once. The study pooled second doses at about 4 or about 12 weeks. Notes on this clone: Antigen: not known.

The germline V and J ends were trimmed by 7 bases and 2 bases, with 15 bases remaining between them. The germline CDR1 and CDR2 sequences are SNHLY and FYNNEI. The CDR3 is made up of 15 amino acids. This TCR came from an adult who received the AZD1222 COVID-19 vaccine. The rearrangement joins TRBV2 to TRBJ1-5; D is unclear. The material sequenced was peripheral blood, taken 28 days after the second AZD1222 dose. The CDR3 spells CASTEGPGGNQPQHF. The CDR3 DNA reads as TGTGCCAGCACCGAAGGGCCTGGGGGCAATCAGCCCCAGCATTTT.